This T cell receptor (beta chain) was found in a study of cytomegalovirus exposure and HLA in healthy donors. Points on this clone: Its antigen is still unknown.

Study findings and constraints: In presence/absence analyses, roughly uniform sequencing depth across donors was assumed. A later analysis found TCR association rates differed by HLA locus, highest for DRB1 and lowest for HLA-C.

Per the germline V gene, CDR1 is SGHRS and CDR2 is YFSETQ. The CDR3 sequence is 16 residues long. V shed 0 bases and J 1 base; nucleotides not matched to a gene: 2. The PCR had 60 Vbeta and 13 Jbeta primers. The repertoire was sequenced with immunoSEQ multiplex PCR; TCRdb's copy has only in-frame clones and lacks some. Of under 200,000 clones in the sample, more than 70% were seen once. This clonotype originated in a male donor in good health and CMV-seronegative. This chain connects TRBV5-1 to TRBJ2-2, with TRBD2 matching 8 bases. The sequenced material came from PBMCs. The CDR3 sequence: CASSLVLAGNTGELFF. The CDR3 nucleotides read TGCGCCAGCAGCTTGGTTCTAGCGGGGAACACCGGGGAGCTGTTTTTT.